This T cell receptor (beta chain) was recovered during a study of OX40 agonist ivuxolimab in advanced cancers. Study-wide background: Patients assigned to dose escalation were diagnosed with hepatocellular carcinoma, melanoma, renal cell or head and neck cancer. Study findings and constraints: Among patients with partial responses at 0.1-3.0 mg/kg, clonal expansion was among the lowest. CD4+ and CD8+ blood T cells expanded clonally by week 6 at 0.1 to 3.0 mg/kg.

Baseline, cycle 4 day 1, and cycle 7 day 1 were the blood sampling points. Turning to this clone: Antigen: not known.

The assay was immunoSEQ multiplex PCR, and TCRdb's table has in-frame clones only and misses some. The sample shows tens of thousands of clones, roughly 81% of them seen only once. The length of the CDR3 is 16 residues. CDR1 SGHNT and CDR2 YYREEE come from the germline V gene (reference sequence). Trimming pared 0 bases from V and 2 bases from J, leaving 14 bases between. The material sequenced was CD4+ or CD8+ T cells sorted from blood, taken in a trial of the OX40 agonist ivuxolimab. This TCR was recovered from an adult with an advanced solid tumor such as melanoma, head and neck, liver or kidney cancer. This chain links TRBV5-4 with TRBJ1-1; D perhaps matches TRBD1 (6 bases). This CDR3 is CASSLEGGRGNTEAFF. CDR3 sequence (DNA): TGTGCCAGCAGCTTGGAGGGCGGCAGGGGTAACACTGAAGCTTTCTTT.